The following is a T cell receptor beta chain sequence with its context. The target antigen is unknown. These data are taken from a study of high-grade serous ovarian cancer treatment subgroups. Here immunoSEQ multiplex PCR was the method, and the copy in TCRdb shows in-frame clones only, minus some. The data show 4,000 to 6,000 clones, with about three quarters seen just once and around 15% held by the top ten. The tumor samples were collected prior to definitive surgery or chemotherapy. Trimming pared 4 bases from V and 0 bases from J, leaving 12 bases between. The CDR3 has 15 residues. Germline assignment: CDR1 MNHEY and CDR2 SMNVEV (reference sequence). Study results and limitations: Tumors within one patient showed repertoire similarity of roughly 0.1 to 0.8. TCR relatedness rose with neoantigen level and trended with mutation load. CDR1 and CDR2 were left unanalyzed; analyses focused on CDR3. Bulk tumor TCR sequencing gave no spatial information.

The V and J genes are TRBV27 and TRBJ1-1; D gene unclear. What was sequenced was tumor tissue. This receptor was taken from a human donor with high-grade serous ovarian cancer. CDR3 in amino acids: CASSWGPDLNTEAFF. In DNA form, the CDR3 reads TGTGCCAGCAGTTGGGGTCCTGACTTGAACACTGAAGCTTTCTTT.